This entry lists 17 T cell receptor beta chains sequenced from one sample in a study of T cell changes during pregnancy in multiple sclerosis. Some clones are missing from TCRdb's copy, which holds only in-frame ones; the method was immunoSEQ multiplex PCR. The sample carries around 75,000 clones, 85% to 95% recorded once. The sample in question was CD4+ T cells from peripheral blood mononuclear cells, obtained after pregnancy. The receptors stem from a female donor with multiple sclerosis, enrolled in a pregnancy study.

This clone was counted a single time. The V gene is TRBV6-5, the J gene TRBJ2-3; 12 bases line up with TRBD2. Germline values: CDR1 MNHEY, CDR2 SVGAGI. The CDR3 has 14 amino acids. V trimming: 6 bases; J trimming: 6 bases; junction bases outside the gene matches: 4. The CDR3 region has the DNA TGTGCCAGCAGGCTAGCGGGAGGGGGGGATACGCAGTATTTT. This sequence encodes CASRLAGGGDTQYF.

The rearrangement uses TRBV2 and TRBJ2-7; D is ambiguous. CDR3 length: 12 amino acids. Germline CDR1 and CDR2: SNHLY and FYNNEI. The germline V and J ends were trimmed by 6 bases and 2 bases, with 8 bases remaining between them. CDR3 region: CASSMLPYEQYF. The CDR3 DNA follows: TGTGCCAGCAGCATGCTACCCTACGAGCAGTACTTC.

The gene calls are TRBV4-2 and TRBJ2-5; D is unclear. The V gene lost 4 bases and the J gene lost 4 bases, with 7 bases spanning the gap. Germline assignment: CDR1 LGHNA and CDR2 YNFKEQ. This CDR3 has 12 residues. The CDR3 sequence is CASSLDRETQYF. The CDR3 DNA reads as TGTGCCAGCAGCCTAGACCGAGAGACCCAGTACTTC.

V is TRBV13 and J is TRBJ2-1; 12 bases match TRBD2. The ends lost 2 bases at V and 0 bases at J; junction bases unmatched: 11. Germline V gene data show CDR1 as PRHDT and CDR2 as FYEKMQ (reference sequence). This CDR3 comprises 20 residues. CDR3 sequence (DNA): TGTGCCAGCAGCTTATATAGTCGGACTAGCGGGAAGAGCTCCTACAATGAGCAGTTCTTC. Its translation: CASSLYSRTSGKSSYNEQFF.

The CDR3 region has the DNA TGTGCCAGCAGCGTAGCTGGTACAGTTCAGGATACGCAGTATTTT. Encoded protein: CASSVAGTVQDTQYF. The rearrangement links TRBV9 to TRBJ2-3; D remains ambiguous. Germline values: CDR1 SGDLS, CDR2 YYNGEE. V lost 0 bases and J 6 bases, leaving 14 bases between the germline ends. This CDR3 comprises 15 residues.

This clone was detected only once. This rearrangement joins TRBV19 to TRBJ2-2; D ambiguous. Trimming took off 3 bases at V and 3 bases at J, with 8 bases between the two ends. This CDR3 region has 14 residues. Germline assignment: CDR1 LNHDA and CDR2 SQIVND (reference sequence). DNA for the CDR3: TGTGCCAGTAGTATGTCCGCAGACACCGGGGAGCTGTTTTTT. Protein: CASSMSADTGELFF.

The chain employs TRBV19 and TRBJ2-7; weak D call: TRBD1 (6 bases). V was clipped by 8 bases and J by 2 bases, with 16 bases between them. The CDR3 sequence is 14 residues long. Germline values: CDR1 LNHDA, CDR2 SQIVND (reference sequence). The CDR3 loop reads CASRSSGDTYEQYF. The CDR3 DNA sequence: TGTGCCAGTCGATCATCCGGGGACACCTACGAGCAGTACTTC.

This clone was seen only once. The gene calls are TRBV18 and TRBJ2-7, with TRBD1 as a possible D gene (5 bases). Germline CDR1 reads KGHSH; CDR2 reads LQKENI. The CDR3 consists of 15 residues. With 0 bases removed from V and 8 bases from J, the gap between germline ends came to 17 bases. The CDR3 sequence is CASSPPGPAVSKQYF. The CDR3 DNA reads TGTGCCAGCTCACCACCGGGGCCGGCAGTGTCTAAGCAGTACTTC.

The chain recombines TRBV30 with TRBJ1-3, with TRBD1 identical over 7 bases. The CDR3 runs 14 residues. The trim removed 2 bases at V and 7 bases at J, leaving 8 bases unmatched. Germline CDR1 GTSNPN, CDR2 SVGIG (reference sequence). The chain's CDR3 is CAWSKDRVVNTIYF. The CDR3 DNA sequence: TGTGCCTGGAGTAAAGACAGGGTTGTGAACACCATATATTTT.

This clone was recorded a few times. V is TRBV2 and J is TRBJ1-1; 8 bases are a match to TRBD1. CDR3 length: 10 residues. CDR1 SNHLY and CDR2 FYNNEI come from the germline V gene. Here the CDR3 reads CRTGNTEAFF. The CDR3 DNA is TGTCGGACAGGGAATACTGAAGCTTTCTTT.

The chain links TRBV19 to TRBJ2-1; 14 nucleotides align to TRBD2. CDR3 size: 18 residues. V lost 1 base to trimming and J lost 1 base; unmatched junction nucleotides: 3. Germline CDR1 reads LNHDA; CDR2 reads SQIVND (reference sequence). Here the CDR3 reads CASSIGGTSGGSYNEQFF. The CDR3 DNA sequence: TGTGCCAGTAGTATAGGGGGGACTAGCGGGGGATCCTACAATGAGCAGTTCTTC.

This chain uses TRBV7-9 with TRBJ2-5; 7 nucleotides align to TRBD1. V gave up 6 bases and J gave up 5 bases; unmatched junction bases: 24. CDR3 length: 19 amino acids. Germline values: CDR1 SEHNR, CDR2 FQNEAQ (reference sequence). The CDR3 region is CASSYSTGTRGLGRETQYF. The CDR3 nucleotides are TGTGCCAGCAGTTATTCGACCGGGACCAGGGGGTTGGGCAGGGAGACCCAGTACTTC.

The chain is built from TRBV28 and TRBJ1-5; tentative D call: TRBD1 (5 bases). The CDR3 is 16 residues long. V was cut by 6 bases and J by 2 bases, with 17 bases left in between. CDR1 and CDR2 (germline): MDHEN, SYDVKM. The CDR3 DNA reads TGTGCCAGCAGGGTTGGGGGGACCGGTGGCAATCAGCCCCAGCATTTT. Translation: CASRVGGTGGNQPQHF.

This clone appeared a single time. The gene calls are TRBV19 and TRBJ2-7; 7 positions match TRBD2. The CDR3 is made up of 15 amino acids. Germline CDR1 LNHDA, CDR2 SQIVND (reference sequence). Germline trimming cut 4 bases from V and 1 base from J; bases unmatched to any gene: 7. Here the CDR3 DNA reads TGTGCCAGTAGTAATTTTACGGGAGGATCCTACGAGCAGTACTTC. As protein: CASSNFTGGSYEQYF.

The genes are TRBV30 and TRBJ2-3; TRBD1 aligns across 8 bases. V lost 5 bases to trimming and J lost 1 base; unmatched junction nucleotides: 5. Germline V CDR1 and CDR2: GTSNPN, SVGIG (reference sequence). The CDR3 has 14 residues. CDR3 in amino acids: CAWGQGGRTDTQYF. The CDR3 region has the DNA TGTGCCTGGGGACAGGGAGGTCGCACAGATACGCAGTATTTT. The whole variable domain, filled in from reference TRBV30 and TRBJ2-3, reads SQTIHQWPATLVQPVGSPLSLECTVEGTSNPNLYWYRQAAGRGLQLLFYSVGIGQISSEVPQNLSASRPQDRQFILSSKKLLLSDSGFYLCAWGQGGRTDTQYFGPGTRLTVL.

J is TRBJ2-1 and V is TRBV5-4; the match to TRBD2 covers 8 bases. Per the germline V gene, CDR1 is SGHNT and CDR2 is YYREEE (reference sequence). V trimming: 0 bases; J trimming: 9 bases; junction bases outside the gene matches: 5. This CDR3 contains 14 residues. CDR3 in DNA: TGTGCCAGCAGCTTGGCGGGACTAGATAGTGAGCAGTTCTTC. Translated, it gives CASSLAGLDSEQFF.

The chain uses TRBV28 and TRBJ2-1; 11 bases are a match to TRBD2. The CDR3 sequence is 16 residues long. The germline gives CDR1 MDHEN, CDR2 SYDVKM. With V trimmed by 5 bases and J by 5 bases, 8 bases remained unmatched. CDR3: CASSPPASGRNNEQFF. CDR3 DNA: TGTGCCAGCAGTCCTCCCGCTAGCGGGAGGAACAATGAGCAGTTCTTC.